This entry lists 31 T cell receptor beta chains sequenced from one sample in a study of blood T cells in healthy people across ages. The use of a sample-barcoded 5' primer and a J-beta primer mix characterized a second PCR of roughly 6 to 11 cycles. Each CDR3 protein gets one entry after TCRdb re-called the 5' RACE reads with MiXCR. The sample consists of some 730,000 distinct CDR3 sequences, 22% of them appearing once. Sequencing was carried out using blood. The source is a man aged 65 to 85 in good health.

A few counts support this clonotype. The chain uses TRBV11-1 and TRBJ2-3; D not certain. The V and J ends lost 5 bases and 5 bases respectively, with 14 bases between them. The CDR3 sequence is 14 residues long. Germline CDR1 SGHAT, CDR2 FQDESV (reference sequence). The CDR3 DNA is TGTGCCAGCAGCCCGGCGTTTTGGGGAGATACGCAGTATTTT. Translated: CASSPAFWGDTQYF.

The chain recombines TRBV27 with TRBJ1-1; unclear D gene. V dropped 3 bases and J dropped 0 bases, with 11 bases sitting between them. Germline CDR1 and CDR2: MNHEY and SMNVEV (reference sequence). The CDR3 is 15 residues long. CDR3 sequence: CASSFNGRLNTEAFF. The CDR3 region has the DNA TGTGCCAGCAGTTTTAATGGGAGATTGAACACTGAAGCTTTCTTT.

This clonotype was seen a few times. The chain employs TRBV6-1 and TRBJ1-4; TRBD1 might be the D (5 bases). The CDR3 loop spans 14 amino acids. V shed 2 bases and J shed 5 bases, with 9 bases lying between them. Germline V gene data show CDR1 as MNHNS and CDR2 as SASEGT. The CDR3 here is CASSERQFNEKLFF. The CDR3 coding sequence is TGTGCCAGCAGTGAACGACAGTTCAATGAAAAACTGTTTTTT.

This clonotype has a count of ten or more. V and J are TRBV20-1 and TRBJ1-2; the D gene is possibly TRBD1 (6 bases). CDR1 DFQATT and CDR2 SNEGSKA come from the germline V gene (reference sequence). The V end was cut by 5 bases, the J end by 8 bases, with 21 bases between. The CDR3 contains 14 residues. The CDR3 nucleotides are TGCAGTGCTGCTCAGGGGCGTCGTGTGCAAGGCTACACCTTC. The encoded protein is CSAAQGRRVQGYTF.

The chain joins TRBV20-1 to TRBJ2-2; D gene uncertain. The length of the CDR3 is 16 residues. With 2 bases removed from V and 0 bases from J, the gap between germline ends came to 13 bases. Looked up from germline, CDR1 is DFQATT and CDR2 is SNEGSKA (reference sequence). CDR3 DNA sequence: TGCAGTGCTAGAAAAGGGCACCGATCGAACACCGGGGAGCTGTTTTTT. This sequence encodes CSARKGHRSNTGELFF.

This clonotype was counted only a few times. This chain links TRBV12-3 or TRBV12-4 with TRBJ1-1; perhaps TRBD1 as D (5 bases). CDR3 size: 15 residues. V lost 1 base and J 4 bases, leaving 13 bases between the germline ends. The CDR3 spells CASSLVRRGGTEAFF. The CDR3 DNA is TGTGCCAGCAGTTTAGTTCGTAGGGGAGGCACTGAAGCTTTCTTT.

This clonotype was recorded many times. This sequence joins TRBV7-9 and TRBJ2-7, with 10 bases that match TRBD2. V trimming: 1 base; J trimming: 6 bases; junction bases outside the gene matches: 6. The CDR3 is made up of 15 amino acids. The germline V gene encodes CDR1 SEHNR and CDR2 FQNEAQ (reference sequence). The DNA for the CDR3 is TGTGCCAGCAGCTTAGTGGGGACTAGCGTTGTCGAGCAGTACGTC. Translation gives CASSLVGTSVVEQYV.

The table lists this clonotype with many counts. The chain joins TRBV20-1 to TRBJ1-4, with 7 bases that match TRBD1. J lost 8 bases, V lost 5 bases, and 5 bases had no gene match. The germline V gene encodes CDR1 DFQATT and CDR2 SNEGSKA (reference sequence). The CDR3 consists of 12 residues. For the CDR3, the DNA is TGCAGTGCTTCTCTACAGGGGGAAAAACTGTTTTTT. It specifies CSASLQGEKLFF.

This clonotype was observed a few times. The V gene is TRBV6-6, the J gene TRBJ1-6; D possibly corresponds to TRBD1 (5 bases). Germline V gives CDR1 MNHNY, CDR2 SVGAGI (reference sequence). Between the trimmed V and J ends, which lost 0 bases and 9 bases, there was a span of 15 bases. The CDR3 spans 16 residues. The CDR3 loop reads CASSYSGEGNGSPLHF. CDR3 DNA: TGTGCCAGCAGTTACTCGGGGGAAGGCAACGGTTCACCCCTCCACTTT.

The genes are TRBV28 and TRBJ2-1; D gene ambiguous. The J call may be incorrect, as the DNA end agrees better with TRBJ2-7. This CDR3 comprises 14 residues. The germline CDR1 and CDR2 sequences are MDHEN and SYDVKM. As DNA, the CDR3 is TGTGCCAGCACCAACGCCGGGCAGTTATACGAGCAGTACTTC. This translates into CASTNAGQLYEQYF.

This clonotype has more than one count but fewer than ten. The rearrangement joins TRBV12-3 or TRBV12-4 to TRBJ1-6; 10 bases align to TRBD1. V lost 2 bases to trimming and J lost 7 bases; unmatched junction nucleotides: 8. This CDR3 is 17 amino acids long. CDR3 residues: CASSLRAGQGNNSPLHF. CDR3 sequence (DNA): TGTGCCAGCAGTTTAAGAGCGGGACAGGGGAACAATTCACCCCTCCACTTT.

Only a few counts were recorded for this clonotype. The chain recombines TRBV20-1 with TRBJ1-1, with D hard to call. Germline CDR1 DFQATT, CDR2 SNEGSKA (reference sequence). The length of the CDR3 is 16 residues. Trimming stripped 7 bases from V and 3 bases from J, with 24 bases between. CDR3: CSVSDQRQYGDTEAFF. CDR3 coding DNA: TGCAGTGTGTCAGATCAACGGCAGTACGGGGACACTGAAGCTTTCTTT.

This chain connects TRBV5-1 to TRBJ2-7; D gene ambiguous. Trimming cost V 4 bases and J 7 bases, with 12 bases left between them. CDR1 and CDR2 from the germline V gene are SGHRS and YFSETQ. This CDR3 is built from 12 residues. DNA for the CDR3: TGCGCCAGCAGCAACCACCGCTGGGAGCAGTACTTC. This codes for CASSNHRWEQYF.

The chain is built from TRBV15 and TRBJ2-5; D gene unclear. This CDR3 is built from 12 residues. Trimming left V 0 bases short and J 5 bases short, with 4 bases between. Germline CDR1 and CDR2: LNHNV and YYDKDF (reference sequence). The CDR3 sequence: CATSRDVETQYF. The CDR3 DNA is TGTGCCACCAGCAGAGATGTGGAGACCCAGTACTTC.

V is TRBV7-2 and J is TRBJ1-4; D unresolved. V was shortened by 4 bases and J by 6 bases, with 12 bases between the two germline ends. This CDR3 has 14 amino acids. The V gene's germline CDR1 is SGHTA and CDR2 FQGNSA. The CDR3 nucleotides read TGTGCCAGCAGCTCCCCGGCGGGTTATGAAAAACTGTTTTTT. Its protein product is CASSSPAGYEKLFF.

This clonotype came up many times. The rearrangement links TRBV20-1 to TRBJ2-4; no clear D gene. This CDR3 spans 13 amino acids. The germline CDR1 and CDR2 sequences are DFQATT and SNEGSKA (reference sequence). The germline V and J ends were trimmed by 0 bases and 7 bases, with 10 bases remaining between them. The CDR3 sequence is CSARDHILNIQYF. In nucleotides, the CDR3 is TGCAGTGCTAGAGATCATATCCTGAACATTCAGTACTTC.

This chain connects TRBV6-1 to TRBJ1-1; D is unresolved. Trimming took off 7 bases at V and 5 bases at J, with 5 bases between the two ends. The CDR3 runs to 10 residues. CDR1 is MNHNS and CDR2 is SASEGT in the germline V gene. CDR3 protein: CASIQTEAFF. The CDR3 coding sequence is TGTGCCAGCATCCAGACTGAAGCTTTCTTT.

Concerning this clonotype: Because the CDR3 is missing its conserved closing phenylalanine or tryptophan, this is likely a read error. This chain connects TRBV12-3 or TRBV12-4 to TRBJ2-3, with D perhaps matching TRBD1 (5 bases). The CDR3 covers 14 residues. V was clipped by 3 bases and J by 6 bases, with 13 bases between them. The CDR3 region is CASSFPEGADTQYS. The CDR3 DNA reads as TGTGCCAGCAGTTTCCCGGAAGGGGCGGATACGCAGTATTCT.

This clonotype was recorded a few times. The gene calls are TRBV10-3 and TRBJ1-4, with a possible D match to TRBD1 (5 bases). CDR1 and CDR2 (germline): ENHRY, SYGVKD. Trimming shortened V by 9 bases and J by 4 bases, and 12 bases separated the two germline ends. The length of the CDR3 is 13 residues. The CDR3 region is CAIQARGNEKLFF. CDR3 DNA sequence: TGTGCCATACAGGCGAGGGGTAATGAAAAACTGTTTTTT.

Written as DNA, the CDR3 is TGCAGTGCTAGAGAGGGGTGGTACATTCAGTACTTC. Its translation: CSAREGWYIQYF. This chain joins TRBV20-1 and TRBJ2-4; D ambiguous. Per germline, CDR1 DFQATT and CDR2 SNEGSKA (reference sequence). V gave up 0 bases and J gave up 8 bases, with 8 bases separating them. The CDR3 consists of 12 residues.

This clonotype was picked up a small number of times. The rearrangement links TRBV20-1 to TRBJ1-4; perhaps TRBD1 as D (6 bases). With 0 bases removed from V and 7 bases from J, the gap between germline ends came to 15 bases. The germline gives CDR1 DFQATT, CDR2 SNEGSKA (reference sequence). The CDR3 loop spans 15 amino acids. CDR3 in amino acids: CSARDQKGGPEKLFF. In DNA form, the CDR3 reads TGCAGTGCTAGAGATCAAAAGGGGGGACCTGAAAAACTGTTTTTT.

This clonotype turned up a few times. The chain's CDR3 is CASSFGLAGRGTSTDTQYF. The CDR3 DNA sequence: TGTGCCAGCAGTTTCGGGTTAGCGGGCCGAGGGACTAGCACAGATACGCAGTATTTT. V is TRBV12-3 or TRBV12-4 and J is TRBJ2-3; TRBD2 matches 7 bases. The V and J ends lost 3 bases and 0 bases, in that order; junction bases with no gene match: 15. The length of the CDR3 is 19 residues.

The rearrangement links TRBV2 to TRBJ2-5; D is possibly TRBD1 (5 bases). Germline V gene data show CDR1 as SNHLY and CDR2 as FYNNEI. The CDR3 has 15 amino acids. The V end lost 6 bases, the J end lost 0 bases, and 14 bases lay between the germline ends. CDR3 coding DNA: TGTGCCAGCAGGGGGCTGGACAAGTACCAAGAGACCCAGTACTTC. Residues: CASRGLDKYQETQYF. Complete variable domain (other parts from reference TRBV2 and TRBJ2-5): EPEVTQTPSHQVTQMGQEVILRCVPISNHLYFYWYRQILGQKVEFLVSFYNNEISEKSEIFDDQFSVERPDGSNFTLKIRSTKLEDSAMYFCASRGLDKYQETQYFGPGTRLLVL.

This clonotype was seen only a few times. The chain couples TRBV5-5 to TRBJ1-2; 8 bases align to TRBD1. CDR3 length: 14 amino acids. In germline, CDR1 is SGHKS, CDR2 YYEKEE (reference sequence). The V segment lost 2 bases and the J segment 4 bases; nucleotides outside the gene matches: 4. DNA for the CDR3: TGTGCCAGCAGCTTTGACAGGGGCCTCTATGGCTACACCTTC. Protein: CASSFDRGLYGYTF.

The CDR3 nucleotides read TGCAGCGTTGAAGGGGGCAGGGATACGCAGTATTTT. Amino acid sequence: CSVEGGRDTQYF. The rearrangement uses TRBV29-1 and TRBJ2-3; a possible D gene is TRBD1 (5 bases). This CDR3 region has 12 residues. V was cut by 1 base and J by 6 bases, with 8 bases left in between. Germline lookup yields CDR1 SQVTM and CDR2 ANQGSEA.

The CDR3 region is CASSLKGWGGDTQYF. The CDR3 DNA reads as TGTGCCAGCAGTTTAAAGGGCTGGGGAGGGGATACGCAGTATTTT. J is TRBJ2-3 and V is TRBV12-3 or TRBV12-4; 7 bases are shared with TRBD2. The junction had 8 bases not matched to a gene; V was cut back by 2 bases and J by 6 bases. CDR3 size: 15 residues.

Points on this clonotype: At one end the junction does not follow the germline gene, possibly because of a read error. The rearrangement uses TRBV12-3 or TRBV12-4 and TRBJ2-5; 9 bases line up with TRBD1. The CDR3 runs 13 residues. CDR3 in amino acids: CASSSGQGETRYF. DNA for the CDR3: TGTGCCAGCAGCTCGGGACAGGGCGAGACCCGGTACTTC.

This clonotype was recorded a few times. This chain uses TRBV3-1 with TRBJ2-4; 13 bases agree with TRBD2. Germline assignment: CDR1 LGHDT and CDR2 YNNKEL (reference sequence). The CDR3 is made up of 18 amino acids. V was clipped by 2 bases and J by 4 bases; unmatched bases: 8. Here the CDR3 reads CASSQFGLAGESKNIQYF. As DNA, the CDR3 is TGTGCCAGCAGCCAATTCGGACTAGCGGGAGAATCGAAAAACATTCAGTACTTC. Looking up the rest from reference TRBV3-1 and TRBJ2-4 gives the full variable domain: DTAVSQTPKYLVTQMGNDKSIKCEQNLGHDTMYWYKQDSKKFLKIMFSYNNKELIINETVPNRFSPKSPDKAHLNLHINSLELGDSAVYFCASSQFGLAGESKNIQYFGAGTRLSVL.

V usage is TRBV20-1 and J usage is TRBJ2-1; the D call may be TRBD1 or TRBD2 (5 bases each). Trimming cost V 3 bases and J 8 bases, with 8 bases left between them. The germline V gene encodes CDR1 DFQATT and CDR2 SNEGSKA (reference sequence). CDR3 length: 11 residues. The CDR3 DNA sequence: TGCAGTGCTAGTCGGGGCTATGAGCAGTTCTTC. Residues: CSASRGYEQFF.

The V gene is TRBV12-3 or TRBV12-4, the J gene TRBJ2-3, with 7 positions matching TRBD2. V gave up 5 bases and J gave up 0 bases; unmatched junction bases: 11. This CDR3 comprises 17 residues. The CDR3 DNA is TGTGCCAGCAGTCCCAGCCCAGCGGGGATTAGCACAGATACGCAGTATTTT. It is translated as CASSPSPAGISTDTQYF.

This chain links TRBV10-3 with TRBJ2-7; D perhaps matches TRBD1 (5 bases). Deletions cut 6 bases from V and 4 bases from J, with 16 bases between. The CDR3 runs to 14 residues. The germline V gene encodes CDR1 ENHRY and CDR2 SYGVKD. CDR3 sequence: CAIRQGLSNYEQYV. The CDR3 DNA reads TGTGCCATCAGGCAGGGATTATCCAATTACGAGCAGTACGTC.